The 9 T cell receptor beta chains below come from one sample, sequenced in a study of blood T cell repertoires in COVID-19 (dated by TCRdb to the early 2020s). Libraries were prepared through the immunoSEQ multiplex PCR assay. TCRdb retrieved this table from immuneACCESS and kept in-frame rearrangements only. Not all clones are present; in checked studies, unresolved V genes account for under half, and no reason is known for the remainder. In this sample the table shows approximately 25,000 clones, about four fifths of which occur a single time. The biggest ten clones account for less than 8.5% of the sample. Material for sequencing was peripheral blood. The receptors stem from a man in his forties or fifties with COVID-19, enrolled during active disease.

This rearrangement joins TRBV10-3 to TRBJ2-1, with 7 bases aligning to TRBD1. The CDR3 sequence is 12 residues long. J gave up 5 bases and V 10 bases, and 5 bases lay outside the gene matches. Germline CDR1 and CDR2: ENHRY and SYGVKD. The CDR3 spells CATRTGDNEQFF. The CDR3 coding sequence is TGTGCCACCCGGACAGGAGACAATGAGCAGTTCTTC.

The chain joins TRBV28 to TRBJ2-1; no reliable D call. The CDR3 extends over 14 amino acids. Trimming stripped 2 bases from V and 0 bases from J, with 5 bases between. Per germline, CDR1 MDHEN and CDR2 SYDVKM. DNA of the CDR3: TGTGCCAGCAGTTTAGGGCTCTCCTACAATGAGCAGTTCTTC. It codes for CASSLGLSYNEQFF.

This sequence joins TRBV28 and TRBJ1-2; 8 bases fit TRBD1. J lost 2 bases, V lost 6 bases, and 8 bases had no gene match. This CDR3 has 15 residues. CDR1 MDHEN and CDR2 SYDVKM come from the germline V gene. CDR3 residues: CASRESRQGNYGYTF. The CDR3 nucleotides read TGTGCCAGCAGAGAGAGCAGACAGGGGAACTATGGCTACACCTTC.

V is TRBV19 and J is TRBJ1-2; 12 bases match TRBD1. The CDR3 spans 14 residues. The V segment lost 7 bases and the J segment 8 bases; nucleotides outside the gene matches: 8. Looked up from germline, CDR1 is LNHDA and CDR2 is SQIVND (reference sequence). CDR3 sequence (DNA): TGTGCCAGTATCCCGGGACAGGGGGCTGGAGGCTACACCTTC. Its translation: CASIPGQGAGGYTF.

The rearrangement links TRBV4-1 to TRBJ1-1; TRBD1 agrees at 9 bases. CDR3 size: 16 residues. Germline CDR1 is MGHRA and CDR2 is YSYEKL. The V gene end was trimmed by 4 bases and the J gene end by 0 bases; junction bases not matched to a gene: 6. The CDR3 nucleotides are TGCGCCAGCAGCCCTGGACAGGGGCCGATGAACACTGAAGCTTTCTTT. It encodes CASSPGQGPMNTEAFF.

The chain couples TRBV2 to TRBJ2-3; D not resolved. Trimming pared 4 bases from V and 7 bases from J, leaving 9 bases between. This CDR3 is 12 amino acids long. The germline V gene has CDR1 SNHLY and CDR2 FYNNEI. CDR3 in amino acids: CASSVLSNTQYF. CDR3 sequence (DNA): TGTGCCAGCAGTGTTTTGAGCAATACGCAGTATTTT. Looking up the rest from reference TRBV2 and TRBJ2-3 gives the full variable domain: EPEVTQTPSHQVTQMGQEVILRCVPISNHLYFYWYRQILGQKVEFLVSFYNNEISEKSEIFDDQFSVERPDGSNFTLKIRSTKLEDSAMYFCASSVLSNTQYFGPGTRLTVL.

J is TRBJ1-3 and V is TRBV5-1; D possibly corresponds to TRBD1 (6 bases). Germline V gives CDR1 SGHRS, CDR2 YFSETQ. There are 15 residues in the CDR3. The germline V and J ends were trimmed by 4 bases and 1 base, with 12 bases remaining between them. CDR3 in DNA: TGCGCCAGCAGCACCGGGACACTTTCTGGAAACACCATATATTTT. Its protein product is CASSTGTLSGNTIYF.

The V call is TRBV10-3, the J call TRBJ2-7; D not resolved. V was shortened by 2 bases and J by 4 bases, with 12 bases between the two germline ends. The CDR3 consists of 14 residues. Germline V gene data show CDR1 as ENHRY and CDR2 as SYGVKD. CDR3 DNA: TGTGCCATCAGTGAGCCTCTCGTAGCTTACGAGCAGTACTTC. It specifies CAISEPLVAYEQYF.

This rearrangement joins TRBV2 to TRBJ1-2; D is unclear. Germline CDR1 reads SNHLY; CDR2 reads FYNNEI. There are 17 residues in the CDR3. The ends were cut back, 8 bases at V and 2 bases at J, with 24 bases in the middle. In DNA form, the CDR3 reads TGTGCCAGCGCCCTATACCGCGCGACGACGGGAAACTATGGCTACACCTTC. It codes for CASALYRATTGNYGYTF. The full variable domain, rest sourced from reference TRBV2 and TRBJ1-2, is EPEVTQTPSHQVTQMGQEVILRCVPISNHLYFYWYRQILGQKVEFLVSFYNNEISEKSEIFDDQFSVERPDGSNFTLKIRSTKLEDSAMYFCASALYRATTGNYGYTFGSGTRLTVV.